What follows are 24 T cell receptor beta chains derived from one specimen sequenced in a study of beta chain features in type 1 diabetes. These TCRs' antigens remain unknown. Sequencing targeted expressed TCRB transcripts, as all isolated RNA had been reverse transcribed. Assay: immunoSEQ multiplex PCR; the TCRdb copy retains only in-frame clones and omits some. This table has hundreds of thousands of clones, over 13% appearing once. General study results and limits: Shortening of TCRB CDR3s, moderate but significant, appeared in all four CD4+ subsets of Type 1 diabetes patients.

Sequencing was performed on naive CD4+ T cells from blood. Source of these receptors: a man aged 18-30 years with type 1 diabetes.

With regard to this clone: The sample carries other DNA sequences with the same CDR3. This chain uses TRBV6-5 with TRBJ2-7, with D possibly TRBD2 on 5 matching bases. Germline-derived CDR1 and CDR2 are MNHEY and SVGAGI. Between the trimmed V and J ends, which lost 0 bases and 3 bases, there was a span of 9 bases. The CDR3 length is 14 residues. CDR3 in amino acids: CASSYSGGLYEQYF. As DNA, the CDR3 is TGTGCCAGCAGTTACTCGGGTGGACTCTACGAGCAGTACTTC.

The chain is built from TRBV5-6 and TRBJ1-1; no firm D call. From germline, CDR1 is SGHDT and CDR2 YYEEEE. The CDR3 is 14 residues long. The V gene lost 0 bases and the J gene lost 0 bases, with 6 bases spanning the gap. The CDR3 DNA reads as TGTGCCAGCAGCTTGGGAGGACTGAACACTGAAGCTTTCTTT. Its translation is CASSLGGLNTEAFF.

The gene calls are TRBV28 and TRBJ2-1, with TRBD2 identical over 7 bases. CDR3 length: 15 amino acids. V shed 2 bases and J 6 bases; nucleotides not matched to a gene: 7. Germline V gene lookup returns CDR1 MDHEN and CDR2 SYDVKM. The DNA for the CDR3 is TGTGCCAGCAGTTTAGGGCGGGGGTATCGCAATGAGCAGTTCTTC. This encodes CASSLGRGYRNEQFF. Based on the CDR3 plus reference TRBV28 and TRBJ2-1, the full variable domain is DVKVTQSSRYLVKRTGEKVFLECVQDMDHENMFWYRQDPGLGLRLIYFSYDVKMKEKGDIPEGYSVSREKKERFSLILESASTNQTSMYLCASSLGRGYRNEQFFGPGTRLTVL.

The table lists this clone with a few counts. The chain has TRBV30 and TRBJ1-4; a weak D match, TRBD1 (6 bases). V lost 4 bases to trimming and J lost 5 bases, with 11 bases between them. This CDR3 has 13 residues. Per germline, CDR1 GTSNPN and CDR2 SVGIG (reference sequence). The DNA for the CDR3 is TGTGCCTGGACAGGGGTCCCAAATGAAAAACTGTTTTTT. It specifies CAWTGVPNEKLFF.

This clone came up a few times. This rearrangement joins TRBV6-4 to TRBJ2-1; the match to TRBD1 covers 7 bases. Germline CDR1 reads MRHNA; CDR2 reads SNTAGT. The CDR3 runs 14 residues. Trimming at V came to 5 bases and at J to 3 bases, leaving 4 bases not matched to a gene. The chain's CDR3 is CASSPGTDYNEQFF. DNA of the CDR3: TGTGCCAGCAGTCCCGGGACAGACTACAATGAGCAGTTCTTC.

The chain's CDR3 is CAWSYTGTGEAFF. CDR3 in DNA: TGTGCCTGGAGTTATACTGGGACAGGTGAAGCTTTCTTT. This chain uses TRBV30 with TRBJ1-1, with TRBD1 identical over 8 bases. The CDR3 is 13 amino acids. V trimming: 2 bases; J trimming: 7 bases; junction bases outside the gene matches: 6. In germline, CDR1 is GTSNPN, CDR2 SVGIG (reference sequence).

The rearrangement uses TRBV7-9 and TRBJ2-1; tentatively, D is TRBD1 or TRBD2 (5 bases each). The length of the CDR3 is 15 residues. Germline values: CDR1 SEHNR, CDR2 FQNEAQ (reference sequence). Deletions cut 5 bases from V and 4 bases from J, with 15 bases between. CDR3 residues: CASSPGAAAYNEQFF. CDR3 nucleotides: TGTGCCAGCAGCCCCGGGGCTGCCGCTTACAATGAGCAGTTCTTC. Full variable domain (missing parts from reference TRBV7-9 and TRBJ2-1): DTGVSQNPRHKITKRGQNVTFRCDPISEHNRLYWYRQTLGQGPEFLTYFQNEAQLEKSRLLSDRFSAERPKGSFSTLEIQRTEQGDSAMYLCASSPGAAAYNEQFFGPGTRLTVL.

The chain links TRBV7-9 to TRBJ2-1, with TRBD1 matching 7 bases. Trimming at V came to 5 bases and at J to 3 bases, leaving 7 bases not matched to a gene. Germline V gene data show CDR1 as SEHNR and CDR2 as FQNEAQ (reference sequence). The CDR3 is made up of 15 amino acids. The CDR3 spells CASSPRQGGYNEQFF. CDR3 DNA: TGTGCCAGCAGCCCTCGACAGGGCGGCTACAATGAGCAGTTCTTC.

This chain links TRBV7-8 with TRBJ1-2; perhaps TRBD1 as D (6 bases). V was shortened by 1 base and J by 8 bases, with 11 bases between the two germline ends. CDR3 size: 13 residues. Per germline, CDR1 SGHVS and CDR2 FQNEAQ. The CDR3 DNA reads TGTGCCAGCAGCTTAGTTGGGGGGCAGGGCTACACCTTC. Translated, it gives CASSLVGGQGYTF.

The rearrangement joins TRBV15 to TRBJ1-2; 10 positions match TRBD1. There are 16 residues in the CDR3. J gave up 0 bases and V 5 bases, and 6 bases lay outside the gene matches. The germline V gene encodes CDR1 LNHNV and CDR2 YYDKDF (reference sequence). The CDR3 here is CATSPQGTGANYGYTF. The CDR3, as DNA: TGTGCCACCAGCCCCCAAGGGACAGGGGCTAACTATGGCTACACCTTC. The variable domain in full, completed from reference TRBV15 and TRBJ1-2, reads DAMVIQNPRYQVTQFGKPVTLSCSQTLNHNVMYWYQQKSSQAPKLLFHYYDKDFNNEADTPDNFQSRRPNTSFCFLDIRSPGLGDTAMYLCATSPQGTGANYGYTFGSGTRLTVV.

The V and J genes are TRBV30 and TRBJ2-5; D gene uncertain. V lost 2 bases and J lost 10, with 11 bases in between. Looked up from germline, CDR1 is GTSNPN and CDR2 is SVGIG (reference sequence). The CDR3 runs 11 residues. CDR3 protein: CAWSTFGGQYF. CDR3 nucleotide sequence: TGTGCCTGGAGTACGTTTGGTGGCCAGTACTTC.

The genes are TRBV11-2 and TRBJ2-7; D possibly corresponds to TRBD2 (5 bases). The V gene lost 5 bases and the J gene lost 2 bases, with 22 bases spanning the gap. CDR3 length equals 17 residues. Germline V CDR1 and CDR2: SGHAT, FQNNGV. The CDR3 loop reads CASSQIGDFSYPYEQYF. In DNA form, the CDR3 reads TGTGCCAGCAGCCAGATCGGGGATTTCTCCTATCCCTACGAGCAGTACTTC.

This clone was counted between two and nine times. V and J are TRBV4-3 and TRBJ2-3, with 9 positions matching TRBD2. The CDR3 has 16 amino acids. Germline CDR1 reads LGHNA; CDR2 reads YSLEER. V was clipped by 4 bases and J by 3 bases; unmatched bases: 8. The CDR3 region is CASSRGGSGGTDTQYF. CDR3 DNA sequence: TGCGCCAGCAGCCGCGGGGGTAGCGGGGGAACAGATACGCAGTATTTT.

This clone was seen a handful of times. V is TRBV2 and J is TRBJ1-6; no clear D gene. Per the germline V gene, CDR1 is SNHLY and CDR2 is FYNNEI. The CDR3 extends over 15 amino acids. V lost 4 bases and J lost 9, with 16 bases in between. This CDR3 is CASSAESGRVSPLHF. As DNA, the CDR3 is TGTGCCAGCAGTGCGGAGTCAGGAAGAGTTTCACCCCTCCACTTT.

The rearrangement links TRBV21-1 to TRBJ2-3; the table names TRBD2, a call not compared with the DNA. TRBV21-1 is a pseudogene segment. This CDR3 contains 18 residues. CDR3 protein: CASSKPGTSGEGADTQYF. The DNA of the CDR3 is TGTGCCAGCAGCAAACCCGGGACTAGCGGGGAAGGAGCAGATACGCAGTATTTT.

The gene calls are TRBV5-1 and TRBJ1-2, with TRBD1 as a possible D gene (5 bases). This CDR3 has 15 amino acids. Trimming stripped 1 base from V and 6 bases from J, with 16 bases between. Germline V gene sequence: CDR1 SGHRS, CDR2 YFSETQ. Written as DNA, the CDR3 is TGCGCCAGCAGCTTGACAGGCTCGACCTCAAATGGCTACACCTTC. It is translated as CASSLTGSTSNGYTF.

The chain uses TRBV7-9 and TRBJ1-2; D is ambiguous. The CDR3 totals 14 residues. From germline, CDR1 is SEHNR and CDR2 FQNEAQ (reference sequence). V was trimmed by 3 bases and J by 4 bases, leaving 12 bases between them. CDR3 region: CASSFLLGVYGYTF. The CDR3, as DNA: TGTGCCAGCAGCTTCCTTTTAGGAGTCTATGGCTACACCTTC.

This clone was observed a few times. The chain joins TRBV21-1 to TRBJ2-1; the table's D gene call, TRBD1, was not cross checked with the DNA. TRBV21-1 is a known pseudogene. The CDR3 sequence is 17 residues long. CDR3 coding DNA: TGTGCCAGCAGCAACCGTAGGGGCCGGCATGGATGTAATGAGCAGTTCTTC. Protein sequence: CASSNRRGRHGCNEQFF.

This clone has just a few counts. The chain joins TRBV7-9 to TRBJ2-1; possibly TRBD1 for D (5 bases). V dropped 5 bases and J dropped 4 bases, with 12 bases sitting between them. There are 14 residues in the CDR3. Germline CDR1 and CDR2: SEHNR and FQNEAQ (reference sequence). CDR3 loop: CASSDRPGYNEQFF. CDR3 DNA: TGTGCCAGCAGCGATCGCCCAGGGTACAATGAGCAGTTCTTC.

This clone was counted only a few times. The rearrangement links TRBV7-2 to TRBJ1-1, with TRBD1 as a possible D gene (6 bases). Deletions cut 3 bases from V and 2 bases from J, with 13 bases between. CDR1 and CDR2 (germline): SGHTA, FQGNSA. The CDR3 consists of 15 residues. The CDR3: CASSFQTGRNTEAFF. CDR3 coding DNA: TGTGCCAGCAGCTTTCAGACAGGACGAAACACTGAAGCTTTCTTT.

This clone was seen more than once but under ten times. The genes are TRBV30 and TRBJ2-1, with TRBD1 identical over 7 bases. J gave up 14 bases and V 5 bases, and 6 bases lay outside the gene matches. Germline CDR1 reads GTSNPN; CDR2 reads SVGIG (reference sequence). The CDR3 has 10 residues. CDR3 loop: CAWGDRSKFF. The DNA of the CDR3 is TGTGCCTGGGGGGACAGATCGAAGTTCTTC.

This chain connects TRBV5-4 to TRBJ1-2, with TRBD1 matching over 9 bases. CDR3 length: 14 residues. Looked up from germline, CDR1 is SGHNT and CDR2 is YYREEE (reference sequence). The V segment lost 0 bases and the J segment 6 bases; nucleotides outside the gene matches: 3. The CDR3 here is CASSLGTGVDGYTF. The CDR3 DNA reads TGTGCCAGCAGCTTGGGGACAGGGGTAGATGGCTACACCTTC.

This clone has more than one count but fewer than ten. The chain uses TRBV7-2 and TRBJ2-5; D is possibly TRBD2 (5 bases). Per the germline V gene, CDR1 is SGHTA and CDR2 is FQGNSA. The CDR3 loop spans 14 amino acids. Trimming pared 5 bases from V and 3 bases from J, leaving 13 bases between. The CDR3 reads CASSATRDKETQYF. In nucleotides, the CDR3 is TGTGCCAGCAGCGCTACTAGGGATAAAGAGACCCAGTACTTC.

This clone has just a few counts. The V call is TRBV5-1, the J call TRBJ2-7, with D perhaps matching TRBD1 (6 bases). The CDR3 sequence is 15 residues long. The ends were cut back, 5 bases at V and 0 bases at J, with 15 bases in the middle. Germline-derived CDR1 and CDR2 are SGHRS and YFSETQ. The CDR3 DNA reads as TGCGCCAGCAGTTTAAACGGACAGAGCTCCTACGAGCAGTACTTC. This gives the protein CASSLNGQSSYEQYF. The full variable domain, its missing parts supplied by reference TRBV5-1 and TRBJ2-7, is KAGVTQTPRYLIKTRGQQVTLSCSPISGHRSVSWYQQTPGQGLQFLFEYFSETQRNKGNFPGRFSGRQFSNSRSEMNVSTLELGDSALYLCASSLNGQSSYEQYFGPGTRLTVT.